Below, 32 T cell receptor beta chains from the same sample are listed, as sequenced in a study of cytomegalovirus exposure and HLA in healthy donors. PCR employed 60 Vbeta and 13 Jbeta primers. Profiled with immunoSEQ multiplex PCR; TCRdb holds only in-frame clones, not every one. Of around 130,000 clones listed, around 77% are singletons. Sample: PBMCs. Every receptor here comes from a man in his forties or fifties in good health and CMV-seronegative.

The gene calls are TRBV19 and TRBJ1-5, with D maybe TRBD1 (6 bases). The CDR3 is 14 amino acids. Trimming cost V 5 bases and J 3 bases, with 11 bases left between them. Germline values: CDR1 LNHDA, CDR2 SQIVND (reference sequence). The CDR3 loop is CASSQQGSNQPQHF. The CDR3 coding sequence is TGTGCCAGTAGTCAACAGGGTTCCAATCAGCCCCAGCATTTT.

This rearrangement joins TRBV11-2 to TRBJ2-2; D is uncertain. Per the germline V gene, CDR1 is SGHAT and CDR2 is FQNNGV. This CDR3 comprises 13 residues. V was pared by 1 base and J by 6 bases, with 6 bases between. The CDR3: CASSLGRAGELFF. CDR3 nucleotides: TGTGCCAGCAGCTTAGGTCGCGCCGGGGAGCTGTTTTTT.

J is TRBJ1-2 and V is TRBV28; possibly TRBD1 for D (6 bases). The V end was cut by 5 bases, the J end by 3 bases, with 19 bases between. This CDR3 region has 16 residues. CDR1 MDHEN and CDR2 SYDVKM come from the germline V gene. The CDR3, as DNA: TGTGCCAGCAGTCAGCCCGGGGCAGGGGATTACTATGGCTACACCTTC. Its protein is CASSQPGAGDYYGYTF.

This chain links TRBV10-3 with TRBJ1-2, with a tentative D call TRBD1 (6 bases). Trimming removed 0 bases from V and 5 bases from J, with 19 bases in between. In germline, CDR1 is ENHRY, CDR2 SYGVKD. CDR3 length: 17 residues. CDR3 sequence reads: CAISESGRGRGTYGYTF. As DNA, the CDR3 is TGTGCCATCAGTGAGTCAGGAAGGGGAAGGGGGACGTATGGCTACACCTTC.

This clone was seen a single time. The chain combines TRBV5-4 with TRBJ1-2; D may be TRBD1 (6 bases). Per the germline V gene, CDR1 is SGHNT and CDR2 is YYREEE (reference sequence). The CDR3 has 14 amino acids. Trimming left V 6 bases short and J 6 bases short, with 18 bases between. This CDR3 is CASNLQGFFNGYTF. The CDR3 DNA is TGTGCCAGCAACTTACAGGGATTTTTTAATGGCTACACCTTC. The complete variable domain, with remaining parts taken from reference TRBV5-4 and TRBJ1-2, reads ETGVTQSPTHLIKTRGQQVTLRCSSQSGHNTVSWYQQALGQGPQFIFQYYREEENGRGNFPPRFSGLQFPNYSSELNVNALELDDSALYLCASNLQGFFNGYTFGSGTRLTVV.

The gene calls are TRBV5-8 and TRBJ1-2; 12 positions match TRBD1. J gave up 3 bases and V 1 base, and 4 bases lay outside the gene matches. The CDR3 sequence is 16 residues long. From germline, CDR1 is SGHTS and CDR2 YDEGEE. The CDR3 spells CASSLLGTGGDYGYTF. CDR3 bases: TGTGCCAGCAGCTTGTTGGGGACAGGGGGCGACTATGGCTACACCTTC.

This clone was counted only a few times. The rearrangement uses TRBV5-1 and TRBJ1-4; TRBD1 matches at 9 bases. From germline, CDR1 is SGHRS and CDR2 YFSETQ. J lost 6 bases, V lost 3 bases, and 6 bases had no gene match. The CDR3 sequence is 15 residues long. The DNA of the CDR3 is TGCGCCAGCAGCTCCTCGGGACAGGGCTATGAAAAACTGTTTTTT. Protein: CASSSSGQGYEKLFF.

V and J are TRBV19 and TRBJ2-6; D gene ambiguous. Germline CDR1 and CDR2: LNHDA and SQIVND (reference sequence). Trimming took off 4 bases at V and 0 bases at J, with 7 bases between the two ends. This CDR3 is built from 15 residues. The CDR3 region has the DNA TGTGCCAGTAGTACCCAGGCCTCTGGGGCCAACGTCCTGACTTTC. This gives the protein CASSTQASGANVLTF.

The chain uses TRBV5-1 and TRBJ2-1, with D tentatively TRBD2 (5 bases). Per germline, CDR1 SGHRS and CDR2 YFSETQ. The V gene lost 0 bases and the J gene lost 7 bases, with 14 bases spanning the gap. The CDR3 sequence is 15 residues long. CDR3 protein: CASSLGADRRNEQFF. The CDR3 DNA sequence: TGCGCCAGCAGCTTGGGGGCAGACCGGAGGAATGAGCAGTTCTTC.

The chain carries TRBV28 and TRBJ1-1; a possible D gene is TRBD1 (6 bases). The V end was cut by 3 bases, the J end by 1 base, with 9 bases between. The CDR3 runs 14 residues. Germline lookup yields CDR1 MDHEN and CDR2 SYDVKM. In nucleotides, the CDR3 is TGTGCCAGCAGTTTTGGGGGCGGGAACACTGAAGCTTTCTTT. This gives the protein CASSFGGGNTEAFF.

The chain employs TRBV27 and TRBJ2-7, with TRBD2 matching 8 bases. Germline-derived CDR1 and CDR2 are MNHEY and SMNVEV (reference sequence). V gave up 1 base and J gave up 5 bases; unmatched junction bases: 1. The length of the CDR3 is 13 residues. CDR3 sequence reads: CASSLLAGHEQYF. In DNA form, the CDR3 reads TGTGCCAGCAGTTTATTAGCGGGACACGAGCAGTACTTC.

The chain couples TRBV30 to TRBJ2-7, with D perhaps TRBD2 (6 bases). The V gene's germline CDR1 is GTSNPN and CDR2 SVGIG (reference sequence). The V end was cut by 1 base, the J end by 3 bases, with 7 bases between. This CDR3 has 12 residues. The CDR3 DNA reads as TGTGCCTGGAGTGGGGGAGGCTACGAGCAGTACTTC. Its protein product is CAWSGGGYEQYF.

J is TRBJ1-3 and V is TRBV30, with 8 bases matching TRBD1. There are 14 residues in the CDR3. Germline lookup yields CDR1 GTSNPN and CDR2 SVGIG (reference sequence). Germline trimming cut 1 base from V and 8 bases from J; bases unmatched to any gene: 7. CDR3 loop: CAWSAGTGGDTIYF. In DNA form, the CDR3 reads TGTGCCTGGAGTGCAGGGACAGGCGGGGACACCATATATTTT. The full variable domain, completed using reference TRBV30 and TRBJ1-3, is SQTIHQWPATLVQPVGSPLSLECTVEGTSNPNLYWYRQAAGRGLQLLFYSVGIGQISSEVPQNLSASRPQDRQFILSSKKLLLSDSGFYLCAWSAGTGGDTIYFGEGSWLTVV.

The genes are TRBV6-1 and TRBJ2-3, with 8 bases matching TRBD2. V trimming: 2 bases; J trimming: 2 bases; junction bases outside the gene matches: 3. Germline CDR1 and CDR2: MNHNS and SASEGT. The CDR3 is 15 residues long. This CDR3 reads CASSEQLAATDTQYF. The CDR3 DNA is TGTGCCAGCAGTGAACAACTAGCGGCCACAGATACGCAGTATTTT.

This clone was seen a single time. J is TRBJ2-7 and V is TRBV14; 8 positions agree with TRBD1. This CDR3 comprises 14 residues. V lost 0 bases to trimming and J lost 2 bases; unmatched junction nucleotides: 0. Germline V lookup: CDR1 SGHDN, CDR2 FVKESK. CDR3 loop: CASSQDRGPYEQYF. The DNA of the CDR3 is TGTGCCAGCAGCCAAGACAGGGGGCCCTACGAGCAGTACTTC.

The chain has TRBV5-4 and TRBJ2-2, with 7 positions matching TRBD1. CDR1 and CDR2 (germline): SGHNT, YYREEE (reference sequence). With 0 bases clipped from V and 2 bases from J, the junction kept 1 base outside the gene matches. This CDR3 has 15 residues. This CDR3 is CASSLDRGNTGELFF. The DNA for the CDR3 is TGTGCCAGCAGCTTGGACAGGGGAAACACCGGGGAGCTGTTTTTT. The full variable domain, rest sourced from reference TRBV5-4 and TRBJ2-2, is ETGVTQSPTHLIKTRGQQVTLRCSSQSGHNTVSWYQQALGQGPQFIFQYYREEENGRGNFPPRFSGLQFPNYSSELNVNALELDDSALYLCASSLDRGNTGELFFGEGSRLTVL.

The chain joins TRBV6-4 to TRBJ2-5, with 9 bases identical to TRBD2. The tail of the sequence fits TRBJ2-7 better, so the J call may be wrong. CDR3 length equals 18 residues. The germline gives CDR1 MRHNA, CDR2 SNTAGT. The DNA for the CDR3 is TGTGCCAGCAGTGATTCCTGCGGGGGGGAGCGGGAGCACTACGAGCAGTACTTC. Residues: CASSDSCGGEREHYEQYF.

The chain combines TRBV9 with TRBJ1-5, with 7 bases fitting TRBD1. Trimming removed 4 bases from V and 7 bases from J; junction bases left unmatched: 8. The CDR3 runs to 14 residues. CDR1 SGDLS and CDR2 YYNGEE come from the germline V gene. DNA for the CDR3: TGTGCCAGCAGCCCCACCGGGACAGACCAGCCCCAGCATTTT. Its translation: CASSPTGTDQPQHF.

The chain uses TRBV7-2 and TRBJ2-7; 7 bases line up with TRBD2. Per germline, CDR1 SGHTA and CDR2 FQGNSA. CDR3 length equals 14 residues. Trimming took 6 bases from V and 3 from J; bases not matched to a gene: 8. The CDR3 region is CASRTSGASYEQYF. The CDR3 DNA sequence: TGTGCCAGCAGGACAAGCGGGGCTAGCTACGAGCAGTACTTC.

The chain has TRBV9 and TRBJ2-2; the match to TRBD1 covers 7 bases. The CDR3 extends over 14 amino acids. Losses at the gene ends were 4 bases for V and 4 bases for J; bases not matched to a gene: 4. Germline V gene sequence: CDR1 SGDLS, CDR2 YYNGEE. The CDR3 region is CASSPQGFTGELFF. In DNA form, the CDR3 reads TGTGCCAGCAGCCCACAGGGGTTCACCGGGGAGCTGTTTTTT.

The chain is built from TRBV28 and TRBJ1-5; D is unresolved. Germline V gives CDR1 MDHEN, CDR2 SYDVKM. V was cut by 4 bases and J by 1 base, with 11 bases left in between. The CDR3 is 15 residues long. Here the CDR3 reads CASSSGVSSNQPQHF. The CDR3, as DNA: TGTGCCAGCAGTTCCGGTGTTAGCAGCAATCAGCCCCAGCATTTT.

The chain has TRBV19 and TRBJ2-2; TRBD1 might be the D (6 bases). Trimming stripped 8 bases from V and 6 bases from J, with 16 bases between. CDR3 size: 14 residues. CDR1 is LNHDA, CDR2 SQIVND, per germline (reference sequence). The CDR3, as DNA: TGTGCCAGTTGGAAGGGGGTATTATCCGGGGAGCTGTTTTTT. As protein: CASWKGVLSGELFF.

The chain couples TRBV7-3 to TRBJ1-1; the D is unclear. There are 14 residues in the CDR3. CDR1 SGHTA and CDR2 FQGTGA come from the germline V gene. V gave up 5 bases and J gave up 4 bases, with 14 bases separating them. CDR3 sequence: CASSPDREATEAFF. The CDR3 DNA is TGTGCCAGCAGCCCCGATCGCGAGGCCACTGAAGCTTTCTTT. The whole variable domain, remainder taken from reference TRBV7-3 and TRBJ1-1, is GAGVSQTPSNKVTEKGKYVELRCDPISGHTALYWYRQSLGQGPEFLIYFQGTGAADDSGLPNDRFFAVRPEGSVSTLKIQRTERGDSAVYLCASSPDREATEAFFGQGTRLTVV.

V is TRBV7-9 and J is TRBJ1-1; no firm D call. Trimming cost V 1 base and J 5 bases, with 8 bases left between them. This CDR3 spans 13 amino acids. The germline gives CDR1 SEHNR, CDR2 FQNEAQ (reference sequence). The CDR3 is CASSLGEITEAFF. CDR3 DNA sequence: TGTGCCAGCAGCTTAGGAGAGATTACTGAAGCTTTCTTT.

V gene TRBV7-3 combines with J gene TRBJ2-1, with 11 nucleotides matching TRBD2. There are 16 residues in the CDR3. Germline V gene lookup returns CDR1 SGHTA and CDR2 FQGTGA. V gave up 3 bases and J gave up 5 bases; unmatched junction bases: 6. CDR3 DNA sequence: TGTGCCAGCAGCTTCTCTAGCGGGGGGCCCCACAATGAGCAGTTCTTC. Its protein product is CASSFSSGGPHNEQFF.

The CDR3 DNA is TGCAGCGTTGGGGGCGGGAGGGGCTACAATGAGCAGTTCTTC. It codes for CSVGGGRGYNEQFF. J is TRBJ2-1 and V is TRBV29-1, with 9 nucleotides matching TRBD2. This CDR3 region has 14 residues. Trimming removed 4 bases from V and 3 bases from J; junction bases left unmatched: 4. The germline V gene encodes CDR1 SQVTM and CDR2 ANQGSEA.

The J gene is TRBJ2-2, the V gene TRBV4-3, with D perhaps matching TRBD1 (5 bases). Deletions cut 8 bases from V and 5 bases from J, with 21 bases between. The V gene's germline CDR1 is LGHNA and CDR2 YSLEER. The CDR3 runs 16 residues. The CDR3 region is CASRAWGGYSTGELFF. The CDR3 coding sequence is TGCGCCAGCCGCGCCTGGGGCGGTTACTCAACCGGGGAGCTGTTTTTT.

The rearrangement uses TRBV6-5 and TRBJ2-5, with 11 bases identical to TRBD1. The germline V gene has CDR1 MNHEY and CDR2 SVGAGI. This CDR3 comprises 14 residues. Trimming took 7 bases from V and 1 from J; bases not matched to a gene: 2. This CDR3 reads CASMGQGGQETQYF. The CDR3 bases are TGTGCCAGCATGGGACAGGGGGGCCAAGAGACCCAGTACTTC.

This chain joins TRBV11-2 and TRBJ2-7; 9 bases are shared with TRBD2. Unmatched junction bases numbered 9, after V lost 0 bases and J lost 9 bases. Looked up from germline, CDR1 is SGHAT and CDR2 is FQNNGV. This CDR3 is built from 15 residues. CDR3 region: CASSLDQGLATRQYF. The CDR3 DNA sequence: TGTGCCAGCAGCTTAGATCAAGGACTAGCGACCCGGCAGTACTTC.

The chain combines TRBV7-9 with TRBJ2-1, with TRBD1 identical over 7 bases. CDR3 length: 15 residues. Unmatched junction bases numbered 14, after V lost 5 bases and J lost 10 bases. Germline lookup yields CDR1 SEHNR and CDR2 FQNEAQ (reference sequence). The CDR3 bases are TGTGCCAGCAGCCAGGGAAGGGGGCGGTGGGGCGAGCAGTTCTTC. Translating gives CASSQGRGRWGEQFF.

CDR3 coding DNA: TGTGCCAGCAGTTACGGGACAGGGAACTACGAGCAGTACTTC. Translated, it gives CASSYGTGNYEQYF. The chain employs TRBV6-6 and TRBJ2-7, with 9 bases aligning to TRBD1. J was trimmed by 3 bases and V by 2 bases; bases with no gene match: 2. This CDR3 spans 14 amino acids. Per germline, CDR1 MNHNY and CDR2 SVGAGI (reference sequence).

The chain joins TRBV13 to TRBJ1-2; tentatively, D is TRBD1 (6 bases). The CDR3 totals 14 residues. CDR1 and CDR2 (germline): PRHDT, FYEKMQ (reference sequence). Trimming pared 5 bases from V and 1 base from J, leaving 11 bases between. In nucleotides, the CDR3 is TGTGCCAGCAGCCTAAGGACAGTTAACTATGGCTACACCTTC. Its protein is CASSLRTVNYGYTF. The full variable domain, its missing parts supplied by reference TRBV13 and TRBJ1-2, is AAGVIQSPRHLIKEKRETATLKCYPIPRHDTVYWYQQGPGQDPQFLISFYEKMQSDKGSIPDRFSAQQFSDYHSELNMSSLELGDSALYFCASSLRTVNYGYTFGSGTRLTVV.